This TCR beta chain is drawn from a study of radiotherapy plus CTLA-4 blockade in lung cancer. As concerns this clone: The antigen is not known.

Chemo-refractory metastatic non-small-cell lung cancer patients were treated with focal radiation plus CTLA-4 blockade with ipilimumab. The length of the CDR3 is 13 residues. Trimming pared 3 bases from V and 7 bases from J, leaving 12 bases between. Germline V lookup: CDR1 LNHNV, CDR2 YYDKDF (reference sequence). Study-level findings and limits: Reports identified early blood T cell clone dynamics, with interferon-beta, as the best response predictor. Subsequent to radiotherapy plus ipilimumab, tumor-derived TCR clones underwent expansion in blood.

The table came from immunoSEQ multiplex PCR; TCRdb's copy has only in-frame clones and leaves some out. The sample lists 40,000 to 60,000 clones; approximately 86% were seen once. The source is a human donor with non-small cell lung cancer that progressed on radiotherapy plus ipilimumab. Some clones in this sample may be carry-over from other donors' samples. The starting material was peripheral blood, obtained from a patient treated with radiotherapy plus ipilimumab. This rearrangement joins TRBV15 to TRBJ1-1; possible D gene TRBD1, 6 bases. Here the CDR3 DNA reads TGTGCCACCAGCAGGCCAGGGGAAGGTGAAGCTTTCTTT. Translating it yields CATSRPGEGEAFF.